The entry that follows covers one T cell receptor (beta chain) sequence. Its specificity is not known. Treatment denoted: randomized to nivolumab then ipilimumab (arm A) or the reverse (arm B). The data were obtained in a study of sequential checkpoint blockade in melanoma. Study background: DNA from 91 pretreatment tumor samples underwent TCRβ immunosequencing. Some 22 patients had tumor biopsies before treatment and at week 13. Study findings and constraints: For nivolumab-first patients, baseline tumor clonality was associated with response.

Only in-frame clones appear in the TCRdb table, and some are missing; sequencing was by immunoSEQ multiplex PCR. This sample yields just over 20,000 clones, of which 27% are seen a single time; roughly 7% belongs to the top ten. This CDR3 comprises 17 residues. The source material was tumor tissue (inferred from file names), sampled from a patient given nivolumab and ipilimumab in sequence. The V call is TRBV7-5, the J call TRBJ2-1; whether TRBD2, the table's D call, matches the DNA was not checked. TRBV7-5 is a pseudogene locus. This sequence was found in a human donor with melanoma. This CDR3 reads CASSPEASGTSYNEQFF. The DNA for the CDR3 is TGTGCCAGCAGCCCAGAGGCTAGCGGGACGTCCTACAATGAGCAGTTCTTC.